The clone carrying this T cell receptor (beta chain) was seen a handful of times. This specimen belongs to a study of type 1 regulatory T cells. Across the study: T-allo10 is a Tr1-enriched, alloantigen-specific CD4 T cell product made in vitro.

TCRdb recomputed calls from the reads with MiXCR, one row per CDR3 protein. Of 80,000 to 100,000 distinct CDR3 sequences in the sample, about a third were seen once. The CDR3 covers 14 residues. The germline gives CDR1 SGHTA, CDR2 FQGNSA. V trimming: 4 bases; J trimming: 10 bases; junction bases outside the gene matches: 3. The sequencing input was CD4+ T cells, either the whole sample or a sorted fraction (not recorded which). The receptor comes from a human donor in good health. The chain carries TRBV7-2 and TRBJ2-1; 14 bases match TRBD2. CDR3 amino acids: CASSWGLAGEEQFF. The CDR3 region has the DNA TGTGCCAGCAGCTGGGGACTAGCGGGAGAGGAGCAGTTCTTC.